This T cell receptor (beta chain) was identified during a study of blood T cell repertoires in COVID-19. This CDR3 contains 14 residues. Germline-derived CDR1 and CDR2 are LGHDT and YNNKEL (reference sequence). The V gene lost 2 bases and the J gene lost 5 bases, with 12 bases spanning the gap. Repertoires were generated with immunoSEQ multiplex PCR, while TCRdb's copy carries only in-frame clones and drops some. The sample records approximately 280,000 clones, around nine tenths being singletons. Sequenced: PBMCs or T cells enriched from blood (not recorded which). The chain is built from TRBV3-1 (or the pseudogene TRBV3-2) and TRBJ2-5, with D unresolved. The clonotype comes from a middle-aged woman who had recovered from COVID-19. CDR3 loop: CASSQYSSPETQYF. For the CDR3, the DNA is TGTGCCAGCAGCCAATACTCCTCACCGGAGACCCAGTACTTC.